This T cell receptor beta chain was found in a study of blood T cell repertoires in COVID-19 (dated by TCRdb to the early 2020s). About the full investigation: Samples from collaborators originated in the United States, Italy and Spain and spanned both the acute and convalescent phases of COVID-19. Subjects who had been exposed to COVID-19, were actively infected with it, or had recovered from it provided the deeply sampled blood TCRbeta repertoires that made up the dataset. Samples came from the ongoing ImmuneRACE study (first 160 participants) plus 1,254 subjects from 6 global collaborators. The prospective study material was composed of cDNA or gDNA derived from T cells, B-cell-depleted T cells, or PBMCs. A freely available public database, intended as a resource for researchers studying the immune response to SARS-CoV-2, is where the repertoires were released. A de-identified subject ID, COVID-19 status, age in years and sex were almost always included in the sample metadata. Where HLA class I and class II types were available, the types were taken from metadata supplied by the sample provider, not from assay-based typing. Broader findings and caveats from the paper: The quantity of clinical and demographic metadata differed by source and by participant and was supplied without curation.

The germline V gene provides CDR1 ENHRY and CDR2 SYGVKD. Between the V and J ends, shortened by 0 bases and 3 bases respectively, the junction contains 12 bases. Inclusive of the bounding cysteine and phenylalanine, the CDR3 is 16 residues long. The entry retains the CDR3 DNA only, 48 bases that are in frame from base 1. Remarks on this clone: Its antigen is not yet known. No much larger clone exists at a distance of one base, and base qualities are not known.

Whole blood was collected in K2EDTA tubes by collaborating institutions according to the institutions' own protocols. Collaborator samples were shipped for TCRbeta analysis as frozen whole blood, isolated PBMCs, or DNA extracted from either sample type. TCRbeta CDR3 regions were amplified from genomic DNA by means of the immunoSEQ Assay, a bias-controlled multiplex PCR. Per the original workflow: The number of nucleated cells in each sample was estimated by amplification of reference gene primers within the assay. To quantify the absolute abundance of each unique TCRbeta CDR3 rearrangement, sequence reads were collapsed and filtered. For each sample, productive Simpson clonality was calculated as the square root of Simpson's diversity index across productive rearrangements. TCRdb limited this immuneACCESS table to in-frame rearrangements with V and J called. A share of clones is missing; checked studies link under half to unresolved V genes, and the rest is unexplained. V, J and clone size reflect that table, while D and trimming were determined from the DNA. Within this sample are fewer than 60,000 clones, with just under 90% of them counted one time only. The ten largest clonotypes hold 4% of the sample.

The sequencing input was peripheral blood. The sequence joins TRBV10-3 to TRBJ1-5; the D gene is perhaps TRBD1, from 5 matching bases. The receptor's source is a man aged 45 to 65 with acute or convalescent COVID-19. The CDR3 region has the sequence CAISESTRGFNQPQHF. Read as DNA, the sequence is TGTGCCATCAGTGAGTCGACGCGGGGCTTCAATCAGCCCCAGCATTTT.